These 17 T cell receptor beta chains share one sample of origin, sequenced in a study of cytomegalovirus exposure and HLA in healthy donors. Use of 60 Vbeta and 13 Jbeta primers characterized the PCR. This table comes from immunoSEQ multiplex PCR, and its TCRdb copy is limited to in-frame clones, with some not included. The sample carries over 100,000 clones, approximately 82% recorded once. What was sequenced was PBMCs. These receptors were obtained from a female donor in good health and CMV-seronegative.

The gene calls are TRBV6-5 and TRBJ1-3, with D uncertain. CDR3 size: 12 residues. The germline CDR1 and CDR2 sequences are MNHEY and SVGAGI. Trimming removed 11 bases at V and 0 bases at J, with 8 bases between. CDR3 protein: CASTGSGNTIYF. CDR3 DNA sequence: TGTGCCTCCACGGGCTCTGGAAACACCATATATTTT.

The rearrangement uses TRBV28 and TRBJ2-7, with 8 bases matching TRBD2. Germline lookup yields CDR1 MDHEN and CDR2 SYDVKM. This CDR3 comprises 16 residues. J gave up 4 bases and V 2 bases, and 10 bases lay outside the gene matches. CDR3 sequence reads: CASSLPRGGRRYEQYF. The CDR3 nucleotides read TGTGCCAGCAGTTTACCCAGGGGCGGGAGGAGGTACGAGCAGTACTTC.

The rearrangement uses TRBV5-1 and TRBJ1-2, with D perhaps matching TRBD1 (6 bases). V dropped 0 bases and J dropped 2 bases, with 11 bases sitting between them. Germline V gene lookup returns CDR1 SGHRS and CDR2 YFSETQ. The CDR3 totals 15 residues. Here the CDR3 reads CASSLVSGANYGYTF. The CDR3 nucleotides are TGCGCCAGCAGCTTGGTGTCAGGGGCCAACTATGGCTACACCTTC.

This clone was observed a single time. The rearrangement links TRBV9 to TRBJ2-5, with D possibly TRBD2 on 6 matching bases. The CDR3 runs to 14 residues. The V and J ends lost 2 bases and 5 bases respectively, with 13 bases between them. Per germline, CDR1 SGDLS and CDR2 YYNGEE. The CDR3 DNA is TGTGCCAGCAGCGTGAGCCTAGCGCTCGAGACCCAGTACTTC. Its protein is CASSVSLALETQYF.

This clone was counted a few times. The chain links TRBV18 to TRBJ1-1; 7 bases fit TRBD1. J was trimmed by 5 bases and V by 3 bases; bases with no gene match: 9. Germline-derived CDR1 and CDR2 are KGHSH and LQKENI. CDR3 length equals 15 residues. As DNA, the CDR3 is TGTGCCAGCTCACCCCCCGAAGGGGGCGGAACTGAAGCTTTCTTT. Encoded protein: CASSPPEGGGTEAFF. The full variable domain, with the rest looked up from reference TRBV18 and TRBJ1-1, is NAGVMQNPRHLVRRRGQEARLRCSPMKGHSHVYWYRQLPEEGLKFMVYLQKENIIDESGMPKERFSAEFPKEGPSILRIQQVVRGDSAAYFCASSPPEGGGTEAFFGQGTRLTVV.

The chain recombines TRBV7-9 with TRBJ2-7; 10 bases are a match to TRBD1. The CDR3 is 15 residues long. CDR1 and CDR2 (germline): SEHNR, FQNEAQ (reference sequence). With 4 bases clipped from V and 5 bases from J, the junction kept 8 bases outside the gene matches. CDR3 DNA: TGTGCCAGCAGCTGGGGGACAGGGGCCCCGAACGAGCAGTACTTC. Protein sequence: CASSWGTGAPNEQYF.

The chain combines TRBV18 with TRBJ2-2, with D tentatively TRBD2 (5 bases). The germline V gene encodes CDR1 KGHSH and CDR2 LQKENI. The CDR3 length is 14 residues. V was pared by 0 bases and J by 6 bases, with 8 bases between. The CDR3 spells CASSPPGVPGELFF. In nucleotides, the CDR3 is TGTGCCAGCTCACCACCCGGGGTGCCCGGGGAGCTGTTTTTT.

V usage is TRBV6-5 and J usage is TRBJ1-4; 7 nucleotides agree with TRBD1. The V gene end was trimmed by 0 bases and the J gene end by 8 bases; junction bases not matched to a gene: 6. The CDR3 sequence is 15 residues long. Germline values: CDR1 MNHEY, CDR2 SVGAGI. The DNA for the CDR3 is TGTGCCAGCAGTTACTCCGGGACAGATGGCGAAAAACTGTTTTTT. Translating it yields CASSYSGTDGEKLFF.

This chain joins TRBV2 and TRBJ2-3; 8 bases are shared with TRBD2. Germline CDR1 reads SNHLY; CDR2 reads FYNNEI. V was pared by 7 bases and J by 2 bases, with 5 bases of the junction left unmatched. The CDR3 spans 14 residues. CDR3 nucleotide sequence: TGTGCCAGCAAACTAGCGGACCTCACAGATACGCAGTATTTT. It is translated as CASKLADLTDTQYF.

The rearrangement uses TRBV4-3 and TRBJ2-7; 7 bases are shared with TRBD2. The V segment lost 0 bases and the J segment 2 bases; nucleotides outside the gene matches: 7. The CDR3 loop spans 16 amino acids. CDR1 is LGHNA and CDR2 is YSLEER in the germline V gene. CDR3 in DNA: TGCGCCAGCAGCCAAGATAGAACGGGAGGAGCCTACGAGCAGTACTTC. Residues: CASSQDRTGGAYEQYF.

The rearrangement uses TRBV27 and TRBJ2-1, with 9 nucleotides matching TRBD1. In germline, CDR1 is MNHEY, CDR2 SMNVEV (reference sequence). J gave up 6 bases and V 5 bases, and 8 bases lay outside the gene matches. The CDR3 is 15 residues long. CDR3 nucleotides: TGTGCCAGCAGTCCCGGGACAGGGCTCGGCAATGAGCAGTTCTTC. Translation: CASSPGTGLGNEQFF.

The V call is TRBV6-1, the J call TRBJ2-3; D perhaps matches TRBD1 (6 bases). CDR1 and CDR2 (germline): MNHNS, SASEGT. CDR3 size: 15 residues. The germline V and J ends were trimmed by 2 bases and 2 bases, with 11 bases remaining between them. The CDR3 is CASSEFDRITDTQYF. CDR3 in DNA: TGTGCCAGCAGTGAATTCGACAGGATCACAGATACGCAGTATTTT.

The chain employs TRBV5-1 and TRBJ1-1; the D gene is possibly TRBD1 (5 bases). CDR1 and CDR2 (germline): SGHRS, YFSETQ. Deletions cut 4 bases from V and 0 bases from J, with 16 bases between. The length of the CDR3 is 16 residues. Here the CDR3 DNA reads TGCGCCAGCAGCATAAGAACAGGTGGCATGAACACTGAAGCTTTCTTT. Its protein is CASSIRTGGMNTEAFF. Combining the CDR3 with reference TRBV5-1 and TRBJ1-1 gives the whole variable domain KAGVTQTPRYLIKTRGQQVTLSCSPISGHRSVSWYQQTPGQGLQFLFEYFSETQRNKGNFPGRFSGRQFSNSRSEMNVSTLELGDSALYLCASSIRTGGMNTEAFFGQGTRLTVV.

The chain uses TRBV4-1 and TRBJ2-5, with D perhaps TRBD2 (6 bases). CDR1 MGHRA and CDR2 YSYEKL come from the germline V gene. CDR3 length: 15 residues. Trimming left V 0 bases short and J 5 bases short, with 13 bases between. CDR3: CASSQEGTSGETQYF. The CDR3 DNA follows: TGCGCCAGCAGCCAAGAGGGGACTTCAGGGGAGACCCAGTACTTC.

The chain employs TRBV19 and TRBJ2-1; 9 bases fit TRBD2. This CDR3 has 17 residues. Germline assignment: CDR1 LNHDA and CDR2 SQIVND (reference sequence). Trimming cost V 3 bases and J 7 bases; bases outside gene matches: 13. CDR3 loop: CASSIPYWREGKNEQFF. The CDR3 nucleotides read TGTGCCAGTAGTATCCCCTACTGGCGGGAGGGTAAGAATGAGCAGTTCTTC.

J is TRBJ2-1 and V is TRBV28, with D perhaps TRBD1 (5 bases). The length of the CDR3 is 12 residues. CDR1 and CDR2 from the germline V gene are MDHEN and SYDVKM. The V and J ends lost 2 bases and 12 bases respectively, with 11 bases between them. The DNA for the CDR3 is TGTGCCAGCAGTTTAACAGGCCCTGGGCAGTTCTTC. Protein sequence: CASSLTGPGQFF.

V and J are TRBV4-3 and TRBJ1-2; TRBD1 might be the D (6 bases). Germline V gives CDR1 LGHNA, CDR2 YSLEER. Trimming shortened V by 9 bases and J by 6 bases, and 17 bases separated the two germline ends. The CDR3 consists of 13 residues. The CDR3 nucleotides are TGCGCCAGTAAAGGGGGTTGGGGTAATGGCTACACCTTC. This encodes CASKGGWGNGYTF.